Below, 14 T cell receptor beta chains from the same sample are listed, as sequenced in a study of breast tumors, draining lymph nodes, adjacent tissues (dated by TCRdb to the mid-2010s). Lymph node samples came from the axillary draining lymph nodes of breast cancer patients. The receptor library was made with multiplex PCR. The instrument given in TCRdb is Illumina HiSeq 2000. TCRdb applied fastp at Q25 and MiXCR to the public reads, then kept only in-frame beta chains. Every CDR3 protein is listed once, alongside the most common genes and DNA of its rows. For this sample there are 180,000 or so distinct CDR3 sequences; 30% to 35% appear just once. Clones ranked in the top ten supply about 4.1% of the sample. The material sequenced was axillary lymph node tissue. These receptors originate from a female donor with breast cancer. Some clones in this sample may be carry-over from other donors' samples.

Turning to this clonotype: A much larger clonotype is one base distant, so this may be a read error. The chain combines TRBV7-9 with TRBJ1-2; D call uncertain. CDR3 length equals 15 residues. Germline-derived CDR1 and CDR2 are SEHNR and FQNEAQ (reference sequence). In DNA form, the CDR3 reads TGTGCCAGCAGCTTAGCGGGAGGTCGTTGGTATGGCTACCCCTTC. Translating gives CASSLAGGRWYGYPF.

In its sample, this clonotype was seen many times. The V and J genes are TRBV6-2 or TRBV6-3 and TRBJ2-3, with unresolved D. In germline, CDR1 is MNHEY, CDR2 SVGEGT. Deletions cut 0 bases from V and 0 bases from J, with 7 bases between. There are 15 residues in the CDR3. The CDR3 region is CASSYSAESTDTQYF. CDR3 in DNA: TGTGCCAGCAGTTACTCGGCTGAAAGCACAGATACGCAGTATTTT.

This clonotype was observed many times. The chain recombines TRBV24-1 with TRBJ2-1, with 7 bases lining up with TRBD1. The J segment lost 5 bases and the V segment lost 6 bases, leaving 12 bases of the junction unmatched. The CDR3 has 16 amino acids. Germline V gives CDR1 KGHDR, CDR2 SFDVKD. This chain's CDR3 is CATSPVNRGTNNEQFF. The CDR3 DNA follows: TGTGCCACCAGTCCCGTTAACAGGGGAACCAACAATGAGCAGTTCTTC.

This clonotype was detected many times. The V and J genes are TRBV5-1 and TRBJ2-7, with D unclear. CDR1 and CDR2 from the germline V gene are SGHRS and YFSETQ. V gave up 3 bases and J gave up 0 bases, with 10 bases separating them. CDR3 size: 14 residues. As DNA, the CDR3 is TGCGCCAGCAGCTCTAAAGGCATCTCCTACGAGCAGTACTTC. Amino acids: CASSSKGISYEQYF. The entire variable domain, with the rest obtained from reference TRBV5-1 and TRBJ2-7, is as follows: KAGVTQTPRYLIKTRGQQVTLSCSPISGHRSVSWYQQTPGQGLQFLFEYFSETQRNKGNFPGRFSGRQFSNSRSEMNVSTLELGDSALYLCASSSKGISYEQYFGPGTRLTVT.

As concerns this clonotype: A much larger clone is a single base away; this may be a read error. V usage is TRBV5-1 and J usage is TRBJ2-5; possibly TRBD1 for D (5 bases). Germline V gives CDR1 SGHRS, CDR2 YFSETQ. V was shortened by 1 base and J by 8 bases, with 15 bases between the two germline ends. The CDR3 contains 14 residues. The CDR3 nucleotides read TGCGCCAGCAGCTTGCAGGGATACCAGGACACCCAGTACTTC. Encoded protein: CASSLQGYQDTQYF. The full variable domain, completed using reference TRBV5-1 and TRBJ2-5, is KAGVTQTPRYLIKTRGQQVTLSCSPISGHRSVSWYQQTPGQGLQFLFEYFSETQRNKGNFPGRFSGRQFSNSRSEMNVSTLELGDSALYLCASSLQGYQDTQYFGPGTRLLVL.

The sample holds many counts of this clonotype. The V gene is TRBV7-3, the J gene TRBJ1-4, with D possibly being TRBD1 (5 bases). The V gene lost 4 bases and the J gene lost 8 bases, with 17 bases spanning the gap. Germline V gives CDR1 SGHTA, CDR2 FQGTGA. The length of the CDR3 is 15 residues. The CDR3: CASSSGGGSGEKLFF. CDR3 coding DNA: TGTGCCAGCAGCTCCGGCGGGGGGTCTGGCGAAAAACTGTTTTTT. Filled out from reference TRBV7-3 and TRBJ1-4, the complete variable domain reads GAGVSQTPSNKVTEKGKYVELRCDPISGHTALYWYRQSLGQGPEFLIYFQGTGAADDSGLPNDRFFAVRPEGSVSTLKIQRTERGDSAVYLCASSSGGGSGEKLFFGSGTQLSVL.

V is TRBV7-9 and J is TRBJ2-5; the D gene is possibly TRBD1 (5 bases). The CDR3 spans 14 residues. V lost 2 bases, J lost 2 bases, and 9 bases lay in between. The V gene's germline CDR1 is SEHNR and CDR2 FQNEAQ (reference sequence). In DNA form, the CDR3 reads TGTGCCAGCAGCTTAATGTCAGGGCAAGAGACCCAGTACTTC. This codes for CASSLMSGQETQYF.

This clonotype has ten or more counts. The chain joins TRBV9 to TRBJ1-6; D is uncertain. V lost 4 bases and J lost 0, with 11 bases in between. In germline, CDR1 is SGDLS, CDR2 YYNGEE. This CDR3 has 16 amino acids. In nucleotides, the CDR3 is TGTGCCAGCAGCCCTACCGGGAGCTCCTATAATTCACCCCTCCACTTT. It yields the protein CASSPTGSSYNSPLHF.

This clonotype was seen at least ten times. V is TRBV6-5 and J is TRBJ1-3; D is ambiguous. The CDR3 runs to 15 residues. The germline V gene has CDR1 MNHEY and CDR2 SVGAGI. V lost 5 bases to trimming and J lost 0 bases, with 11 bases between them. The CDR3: CASSHGRDSGNTIYF. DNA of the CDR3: TGTGCCAGCAGTCACGGACGCGACTCTGGAAACACCATATATTTT.

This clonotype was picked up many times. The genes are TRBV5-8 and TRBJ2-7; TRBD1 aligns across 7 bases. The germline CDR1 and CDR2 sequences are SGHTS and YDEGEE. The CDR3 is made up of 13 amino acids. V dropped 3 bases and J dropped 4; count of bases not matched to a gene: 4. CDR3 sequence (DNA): TGTGCCAGCAGCTCGACAGGGTTTTACGAGCAGTACTTC. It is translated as CASSSTGFYEQYF.

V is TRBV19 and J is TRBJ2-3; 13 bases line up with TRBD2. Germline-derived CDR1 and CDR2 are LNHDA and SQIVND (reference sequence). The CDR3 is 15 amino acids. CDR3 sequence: CARSRTSGSMDTQYF. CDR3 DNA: TGTGCTCGCTCCCGGACTAGCGGGAGTATGGATACGCAGTATTTT.

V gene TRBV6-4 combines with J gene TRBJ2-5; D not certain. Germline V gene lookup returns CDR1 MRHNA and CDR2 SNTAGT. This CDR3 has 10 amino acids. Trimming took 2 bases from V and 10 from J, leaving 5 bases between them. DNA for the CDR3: TGTGCCAGCAGTGACCAAATCCAGTACTTC. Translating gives CASSDQIQYF.

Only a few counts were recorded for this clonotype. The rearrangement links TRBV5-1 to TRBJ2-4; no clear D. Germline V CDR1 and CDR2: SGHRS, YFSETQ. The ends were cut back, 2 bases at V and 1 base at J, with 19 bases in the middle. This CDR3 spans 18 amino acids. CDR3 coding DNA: TGCGCCAGCAGCTTCTCTCCCGCCCTAGTTGGCGCCAAAAACATTCAGTACTTC. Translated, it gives CASSFSPALVGAKNIQYF. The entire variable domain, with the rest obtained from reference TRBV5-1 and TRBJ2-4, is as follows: KAGVTQTPRYLIKTRGQQVTLSCSPISGHRSVSWYQQTPGQGLQFLFEYFSETQRNKGNFPGRFSGRQFSNSRSEMNVSTLELGDSALYLCASSFSPALVGAKNIQYFGAGTRLSVL.

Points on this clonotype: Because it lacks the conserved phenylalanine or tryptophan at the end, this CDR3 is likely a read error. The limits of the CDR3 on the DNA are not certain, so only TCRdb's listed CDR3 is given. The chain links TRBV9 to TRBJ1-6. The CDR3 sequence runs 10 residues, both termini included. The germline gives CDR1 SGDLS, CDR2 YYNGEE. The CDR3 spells CASSVAPSAS.